The next 19 T cell receptor beta chains were all read from a single sample in a study of T cell repertoires in cytomegalovirus infection (dated by TCRdb to the late 2010s). Instrument used: Illumina HiSeq 1500. The public reads were reanalyzed by TCRdb: fastp trimming at Q25, MiXCR alignment, in-frame beta chains only. Identical CDR3 protein sequences are pooled into one entry, listed with their most common genes and DNA. For this sample there are some 700,000 distinct CDR3 sequences; around a third appear just once. Of the sample, around a sixth is held by the ten largest clones. For these TCRs, the target antigens are not known. The meaning of the sample's treatment or condition label: in vitro stimulation with specific CMV peptide epitopes to enrich CMV-specific T cells. This specimen was cultured PBMCs, taken from culture after CMV antigen stimulation. These receptors originate from a human donor in good health (CMV status not recorded). Some clones in this sample may be carry-over from other donors' samples.

The CDR3 DNA sequence: TGTGCCAGCAGTTTGCCCCCGGGACAGGGCGAAACCTACGAGCAGTACTTC. As protein: CASSLPPGQGETYEQYF. V gene TRBV28 combines with J gene TRBJ2-7; 9 bases map to TRBD1. There are 17 residues in the CDR3. The germline V gene has CDR1 MDHEN and CDR2 SYDVKM. V trimming: 3 bases; J trimming: 2 bases; junction bases outside the gene matches: 11.

The rearrangement links TRBV19 to TRBJ1-6; no definite D call. CDR1 and CDR2 from the germline V gene are LNHDA and SQIVND (reference sequence). The V gene lost 1 base and the J gene lost 7 bases, with 8 bases spanning the gap. The CDR3 runs 14 residues. The CDR3 DNA reads as TGTGCCAGTAGTATAGTTACAGAAAATTCACCCCTCCACTTT. This translates into CASSIVTENSPLHF.

This sequence joins TRBV27 and TRBJ2-1; D perhaps matches TRBD2 (5 bases). This CDR3 is built from 13 residues. Germline V gene data show CDR1 as MNHEY and CDR2 as SMNVEV (reference sequence). The V end lost 6 bases, the J end lost 5 bases, and 11 bases lay between the germline ends. CDR3 residues: CASSGSGNNEQFF. The CDR3, as DNA: TGTGCCAGCAGCGGTTCCGGGAACAATGAGCAGTTCTTC.

The chain uses TRBV7-8 and TRBJ2-1; D tentatively reads TRBD1 or TRBD2 (7 bases each). V gave up 4 bases and J gave up 7 bases, with 14 bases separating them. The CDR3 is made up of 14 amino acids. CDR1 SGHVS and CDR2 FQNEAQ come from the germline V gene. For the CDR3, the DNA is TGTGCCAGCAGCTACTCGGGGGGACAGAATGAGCAGTTCTTC. Translating it yields CASSYSGGQNEQFF.

The chain joins TRBV7-2 to TRBJ1-5; D gene uncertain. The V gene lost 5 bases and the J gene lost 6 bases, with 14 bases spanning the gap. Germline lookup yields CDR1 SGHTA and CDR2 FQGNSA. This CDR3 has 14 amino acids. CDR3 nucleotides: TGTGCCAGCAGCCCGCGGGTTATAGGTCAGCCCCAGCATTTT. Encoded protein: CASSPRVIGQPQHF.

The chain is built from TRBV27 and TRBJ1-4, with D perhaps TRBD1 (6 bases). The CDR3 spans 14 residues. V was trimmed by 6 bases and J by 5 bases, leaving 13 bases between them. Germline assignment: CDR1 MNHEY and CDR2 SMNVEV (reference sequence). The CDR3 DNA is TGTGCCAGCAGACGACAGGCCGTAAATGAAAAACTGTTTTTT. Translation: CASRRQAVNEKLFF.

This clonotype was detected many times. The J gene is TRBJ1-2, the V gene TRBV7-2, with 11 bases that match TRBD1. The CDR3 runs to 15 residues. V lost 4 bases and J lost 5; bases outside the gene matches: 6. The germline gives CDR1 SGHTA, CDR2 FQGNSA. Here the CDR3 reads CASSWTGGGWYGYTF. In nucleotides, the CDR3 is TGTGCCAGCAGCTGGACAGGGGGCGGGTGGTATGGCTACACCTTC.

This clonotype came up many times. The chain has TRBV7-8 and TRBJ1-4, with 7 bases matching TRBD1. Unmatched junction bases numbered 10, after V lost 5 bases and J lost 10 bases. From germline, CDR1 is SGHVS and CDR2 FQNEAQ. The CDR3 is 14 residues long. The CDR3 protein is CASSTGTAVGKLFF. For the CDR3, the DNA is TGTGCCAGCAGCACCGGGACAGCAGTGGGAAAACTGTTTTTT.

The genes are TRBV2 and TRBJ1-1, with D unresolved. The CDR3 totals 14 residues. With 2 bases removed from V and 6 bases from J, the gap between germline ends came to 13 bases. The germline V gene has CDR1 SNHLY and CDR2 FYNNEI. In DNA, the CDR3 is TGTGCCAGCAGTGAATACGGGATTCGCTCTGAAGCTTTCTTT. This encodes CASSEYGIRSEAFF.

The chain couples TRBV4-3 to TRBJ2-3, with D possibly being TRBD2 (5 bases). Germline CDR1 and CDR2: LGHNA and YSLEER. There are 16 residues in the CDR3. With 0 bases removed from V and 3 bases from J, the gap between germline ends came to 13 bases. Here the CDR3 reads CASSQEGGFGTDTQYF. The CDR3 DNA follows: TGCGCCAGCAGCCAAGAAGGCGGGTTTGGGACAGATACGCAGTATTTT.

This clonotype was picked up a small number of times. The chain joins TRBV12-3 or TRBV12-4 to TRBJ1-2; D is possibly TRBD1 (5 bases). This CDR3 is built from 13 residues. The V end was cut by 7 bases, the J end by 6 bases, with 15 bases between. This chain's CDR3 is CASIQGFLDGYTF. The DNA of the CDR3 is TGTGCCAGCATCCAGGGATTCCTTGATGGCTACACCTTC.

This clonotype was seen a handful of times. This chain joins TRBV6-2 or TRBV6-3 and TRBJ2-1; D ambiguous. Germline V CDR1 and CDR2: MNHEY, SVGEGT. The CDR3 totals 12 residues. V lost 8 bases and J 10 bases, leaving 15 bases between the germline ends. The CDR3, as DNA: TGTGCCAGCGGGTACCCTTGGTTAGAGCAGTTCTTC. The encoded protein is CASGYPWLEQFF.

This clonotype was detected a few times. This chain uses TRBV10-3 with TRBJ1-2; 7 nucleotides line up with TRBD1. Losses at the gene ends were 10 bases for V and 0 bases for J; bases not matched to a gene: 11. CDR1 and CDR2 (germline): ENHRY, SYGVKD. This CDR3 is 15 amino acids long. The DNA for the CDR3 is TGTGCCACGACCCGGGACAGCCAGACTAACTATGGCTACACCTTC. This codes for CATTRDSQTNYGYTF.

The V call is TRBV7-2, the J call TRBJ2-5, with a possible D match to TRBD2 (5 bases). Germline V CDR1 and CDR2: SGHTA, FQGNSA. With 1 base removed from V and 8 bases from J, the gap between germline ends came to 8 bases. The CDR3 has 12 amino acids. The CDR3 coding sequence is TGTGCCAGCAGCTTAGTTCCGGGAACCCAGTACTTC. It yields the protein CASSLVPGTQYF. Looking up the rest from reference TRBV7-2 and TRBJ2-5 gives the full variable domain: GAGVSQSPSNKVTEKGKDVELRCDPISGHTALYWYRQSLGQGLEFLIYFQGNSAPDKSGLPSDRFSAERTGGSVSTLTIQRTQQEDSAVYLCASSLVPGTQYFGPGTRLLVL.

The rearrangement joins TRBV10-3 to TRBJ2-7; D remains ambiguous. Germline V CDR1 and CDR2: ENHRY, SYGVKD. The germline V and J ends were trimmed by 6 bases and 3 bases, with 12 bases remaining between them. The CDR3 has 13 amino acids. CDR3 nucleotide sequence: TGTGCCATCAGCCCCGTGGAATTCTACGAGCAGTACTTC. The encoded protein is CAISPVEFYEQYF.

The chain joins TRBV6-1 to TRBJ2-7, with TRBD1 matching over 10 bases. V lost 6 bases, J lost 3 bases, and 8 bases stayed unmatched. The CDR3 totals 15 residues. Germline CDR1 and CDR2: MNHNS and SASEGT. The CDR3 bases are TGTGCCAGCAGGAAAACGGGACAGGGGATCTACGAGCAGTACTTC. This translates into CASRKTGQGIYEQYF.

This clonotype was seen more than once but under ten times. The chain links TRBV7-2 to TRBJ2-5; 8 nucleotides line up with TRBD2. Per germline, CDR1 SGHTA and CDR2 FQGNSA. Trimming at V came to 5 bases and at J to 4 bases, leaving 9 bases not matched to a gene. This CDR3 spans 15 amino acids. The CDR3 DNA reads as TGTGCCAGCAGCGCCCCGCGGGGGGAGGTAGAGACCCAGTACTTC. Its protein product is CASSAPRGEVETQYF. The full variable domain, rest sourced from reference TRBV7-2 and TRBJ2-5, is GAGVSQSPSNKVTEKGKDVELRCDPISGHTALYWYRQSLGQGLEFLIYFQGNSAPDKSGLPSDRFSAERTGGSVSTLTIQRTQQEDSAVYLCASSAPRGEVETQYFGPGTRLLVL.

The chain is built from TRBV19 and TRBJ1-3, with TRBD1 identical over 7 bases. This CDR3 is 16 amino acids long. After removal of 6 bases from V and 0 bases from J, the junction contained 8 bases not matched to a gene. Germline V gene data show CDR1 as LNHDA and CDR2 as SQIVND (reference sequence). Here the CDR3 DNA reads TGTGCCAGTAGCCGACCCAGGGGGGCCTCTGGAAACACCATATATTTT. Amino acids: CASSRPRGASGNTIYF.

This clonotype occurred many times. The CDR3 spells CASSSSTGNEQFF. Here the CDR3 DNA reads TGTGCCAGCAGCTCCTCAACAGGGAATGAGCAGTTCTTC. This chain uses TRBV7-6 with TRBJ2-1; D possibly corresponds to TRBD1 (6 bases). Germline V lookup: CDR1 SGHVS, CDR2 FNYEAQ. This CDR3 has 13 residues. Trimming cost V 4 bases and J 7 bases, with 11 bases left between them.